The 13 T cell receptor beta chains in this list originate from one sample, sequenced in a study of T cells in localized non-small cell lung cancer. Only in-frame clones appear in the TCRdb table, and some are missing; sequencing was by immunoSEQ multiplex PCR. The sample carries about 82,000 clones, about 78% recorded once. The material was PBMCs, obtained before any cancer treatment. These receptors came from a man between 40 and 69 years old with stage II squamous cell lung carcinoma.

The chain joins TRBV5-1 to TRBJ1-5, with TRBD1 matching 9 bases. Per the germline V gene, CDR1 is SGHRS and CDR2 is YFSETQ. V dropped 4 bases and J dropped 6; count of bases not matched to a gene: 5. The CDR3 is 14 amino acids. CDR3 sequence reads: CASSPDRGAQPQHF. The CDR3 region has the DNA TGCGCCAGCAGCCCGGACAGGGGAGCTCAGCCCCAGCATTTT.

The rearrangement links TRBV6-5 to TRBJ2-7, with D uncertain. Trimming took off 6 bases at V and 6 bases at J, with 18 bases between the two ends. Germline V lookup: CDR1 MNHEY, CDR2 SVGAGI. The CDR3 is 14 amino acids. DNA of the CDR3: TGTGCCAGCAGACCCTCGGGTTTTGAAGGCGAGCAGTACTTC. It encodes CASRPSGFEGEQYF.

A few counts support this clone. This chain uses TRBV9 with TRBJ1-1, with D maybe TRBD1 (6 bases). The CDR3 extends over 15 amino acids. V was pared by 5 bases and J by 1 base, with 15 bases between. Germline V gene data show CDR1 as SGDLS and CDR2 as YYNGEE. CDR3 DNA sequence: TGTGCCAGCAGTCCCGAACAGGGACGGAACACTGAAGCTTTCTTT. This sequence encodes CASSPEQGRNTEAFF.

The V gene is TRBV21-1, the J gene TRBJ1-4. TRBV21-1 is designated a pseudogene. There are 13 residues in the CDR3. The CDR3 region is CASGFQLEEKLFF. CDR3 coding DNA: TGTGCCAGCGGCTTTCAGCTGGAAGAAAAACTGTTTTTT.

The chain employs TRBV27 and TRBJ1-5, with D perhaps TRBD1 (5 bases). V was cut by 5 bases and J by 2 bases, with 13 bases left in between. The CDR3 covers 15 residues. The V gene's germline CDR1 is MNHEY and CDR2 SMNVEV (reference sequence). CDR3 sequence (DNA): TGTGCCAGCAGTAGGGAGGGGTACGGCAATCAGCCCCAGCATTTT. Its translation is CASSREGYGNQPQHF.

The rearrangement uses TRBV16 and TRBJ1-1; no clear D. The length of the CDR3 is 15 residues. Deletions cut 4 bases from V and 2 bases from J, with 14 bases between. Germline V gene sequence: CDR1 KGHSY, CDR2 FQNENV. Here the CDR3 reads CASSPRPDQNTEAFF. The CDR3 DNA is TGTGCCAGCAGCCCCCGACCGGATCAAAACACTGAAGCTTTCTTT. Full variable domain (rest looked up from reference TRBV16 and TRBJ1-1): GEEVAQTPKHLVRGEGQKAKLYCAPIKGHSYVFWYQQVLKNEFKFLISFQNENVFDETGMPKERFSAKCLPNSPCSLEIQATKLEDSAVYFCASSPRPDQNTEAFFGQGTRLTVV.

The CDR3 region is CASRPSRGYTF. The CDR3 region has the DNA TGTGCCAGCAGGCCATCCCGTGGCTACACCTTC. The genes are TRBV28 and TRBJ1-2; D unresolved. The CDR3 is made up of 11 amino acids. Trimming shortened V by 6 bases and J by 7 bases, and 9 bases separated the two germline ends. CDR1 and CDR2 from the germline V gene are MDHEN and SYDVKM.

V gene TRBV18 combines with J gene TRBJ1-3; TRBD1 might be the D (6 bases). V lost 2 bases and J 0 bases, leaving 8 bases between the germline ends. The CDR3 has 15 amino acids. Germline V CDR1 and CDR2: KGHSH, LQKENI. The CDR3 here is CASSPGQLSGNTIYF. The CDR3 DNA sequence: TGTGCCAGCTCACCAGGACAGCTCTCTGGAAACACCATATATTTT.

The rearrangement joins TRBV28 to TRBJ2-1, with unresolved D. V lost 3 bases, J lost 1 base, and 13 bases lay in between. This CDR3 comprises 16 residues. The germline V gene has CDR1 MDHEN and CDR2 SYDVKM. This CDR3 is CASSFSPPGSYNEQFF. As DNA, the CDR3 is TGTGCCAGCAGTTTTTCCCCACCAGGTTCCTACAATGAGCAGTTCTTC.

This clone has a single count. The V call is TRBV18, the J call TRBJ2-3; a possible D gene is TRBD2 (5 bases). The V end was cut by 3 bases, the J end by 4 bases, with 11 bases between. This CDR3 has 14 residues. CDR1 KGHSH and CDR2 LQKENI come from the germline V gene. In nucleotides, the CDR3 is TGTGCCAGCTCACCGGCGGAGGATCCAGATACGCAGTATTTT. It yields the protein CASSPAEDPDTQYF.

The J gene is TRBJ1-1, the V gene TRBV25-1; 8 nucleotides match TRBD1. V lost 6 bases, J lost 3 bases, and 6 bases stayed unmatched. Germline V gene sequence: CDR1 MGHDK, CDR2 SYGVNS. The CDR3 has 14 amino acids. CDR3 sequence: CASSGYRGDTEAFF. CDR3 coding DNA: TGTGCCAGCAGCGGGTACAGGGGGGACACTGAAGCTTTCTTT.

This clone was observed a few times. The sample holds other DNA sequences that translate to the same CDR3. The rearrangement links TRBV4-3 to TRBJ1-2; D remains ambiguous. Trimming shortened V by 1 base and J by 2 bases, and 8 bases separated the two germline ends. CDR1 and CDR2 (germline): LGHNA, YSLEER. The CDR3 has 14 residues. CDR3 coding DNA: TGCGCCAGCAGCCAAGGACCGGACAACTATGGCTACACCTTC. Protein sequence: CASSQGPDNYGYTF.

The chain joins TRBV7-9 to TRBJ2-1; D may be TRBD1 or TRBD2 (7 bases each). This CDR3 spans 16 amino acids. The V end lost 4 bases, the J end lost 0 bases, and 13 bases lay between the germline ends. Germline CDR1 reads SEHNR; CDR2 reads FQNEAQ (reference sequence). The CDR3 is CASSSSRGGSYNEQFF. CDR3 sequence (DNA): TGTGCCAGCAGCTCCTCCAGGGGGGGCTCCTACAATGAGCAGTTCTTC.